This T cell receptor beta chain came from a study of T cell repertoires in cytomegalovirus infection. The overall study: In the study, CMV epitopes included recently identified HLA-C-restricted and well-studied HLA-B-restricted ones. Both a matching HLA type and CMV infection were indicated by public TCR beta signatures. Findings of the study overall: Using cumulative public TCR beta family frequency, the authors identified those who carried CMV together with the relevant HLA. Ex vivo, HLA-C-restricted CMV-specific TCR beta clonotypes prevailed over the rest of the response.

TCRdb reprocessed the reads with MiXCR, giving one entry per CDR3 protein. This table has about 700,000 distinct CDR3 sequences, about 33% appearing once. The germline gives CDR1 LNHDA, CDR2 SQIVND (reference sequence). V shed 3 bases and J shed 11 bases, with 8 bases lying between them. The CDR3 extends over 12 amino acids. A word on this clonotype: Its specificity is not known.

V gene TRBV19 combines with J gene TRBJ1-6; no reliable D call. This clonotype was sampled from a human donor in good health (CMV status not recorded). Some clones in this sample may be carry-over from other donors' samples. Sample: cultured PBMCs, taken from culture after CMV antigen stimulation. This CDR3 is CASSIPGAPLHF. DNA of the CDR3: TGTGCCAGTAGTATCCCCGGGGCACCCCTCCACTTT.